A single sample is the source of the 21 T cell receptor beta chains below, sequenced in a study of CD8 T cells in Susac syndrome (dated by TCRdb to the late 2010s). Library preparation used the immunoSEQ multiplex PCR assay. RNA was extracted using the RNeasy kit, and 0.5 to 1 microgram was reverse transcribed with random hexamers. TCRdb reprocessing: public reads trimmed at Q25 with fastp, clones called with MiXCR, in-frame beta chains kept. Each CDR3 protein appears once, grouped with its most common genes and DNA. This sample is represented by approximately 83,000 distinct CDR3 sequences; around 94% of them were singletons. Together, the top ten hold under 1% of the sample. Sample: CD8+ T cells from PBMCs. These receptors all stem from a human donor with Susac syndrome.

This clonotype was counted once. J is TRBJ2-6 and V is TRBV12-3 or TRBV12-4; D not resolved. The CDR3 extends over 16 amino acids. Trimming shortened V by 0 bases and J by 2 bases, and 8 bases separated the two germline ends. In DNA, the CDR3 is TGTGCCAGCAGTTTAGCGACGTCTCCTGGGGCCAACGTCCTGACTTTC. This sequence encodes CASSLATSPGANVLTF.

The CDR3 nucleotides are TGTGCCAGCAGCTTGCGTATGAACCCGGAGCAGTACTTC. It specifies CASSLRMNPEQYF. The rearrangement joins TRBV5-6 to TRBJ2-7; D remains unclear. The CDR3 totals 13 residues. The V end lost 1 base, the J end lost 7 bases, and 12 bases lay between the germline ends. Looked up from germline, CDR1 is SGHDT and CDR2 is YYEEEE.

This clonotype appeared a single time. This rearrangement joins TRBV28 to TRBJ2-7; D unclear. The CDR3 totals 14 residues. With 7 bases removed from V and 0 bases from J, the gap between germline ends came to 13 bases. The germline CDR1 and CDR2 sequences are MDHEN and SYDVKM. CDR3 in amino acids: CASTFPASSYEQYF. DNA of the CDR3: TGTGCCAGCACCTTCCCGGCGTCCTCCTACGAGCAGTACTTC.

This chain links TRBV7-9 with TRBJ2-1, with a possible D match to TRBD2 (5 bases). Per germline, CDR1 SEHNR and CDR2 FQNEAQ (reference sequence). V lost 3 bases and J 0 bases, leaving 9 bases between the germline ends. The CDR3 is 15 amino acids. DNA of the CDR3: TGTGCCAGCAGCTTCGTCCGGGACTCCTACAATGAGCAGTTCTTC. This encodes CASSFVRDSYNEQFF.

The chain links TRBV5-6 to TRBJ2-5; possibly TRBD1 or TRBD2 for D (6 bases each). V lost 2 bases and J 4 bases, leaving 12 bases between the germline ends. Germline CDR1 reads SGHDT; CDR2 reads YYEEEE. CDR3 size: 14 residues. The CDR3 region is CASSFGGPGETQYF. CDR3 DNA: TGTGCCAGCAGCTTTGGGGGGCCAGGAGAGACCCAGTACTTC.

This clonotype was found once. The gene calls are TRBV7-9 and TRBJ2-2; TRBD2 agrees at 7 bases. V lost 4 bases to trimming and J lost 2 bases; unmatched junction nucleotides: 10. Germline V gene lookup returns CDR1 SEHNR and CDR2 FQNEAQ (reference sequence). This CDR3 comprises 17 residues. CDR3 DNA: TGTGCCAGCAGCTCCTCTTTTAGCGGGCCCAACACCGGGGAGCTGTTTTTT. Amino acid sequence: CASSSSFSGPNTGELFF.

The chain has TRBV6-1 and TRBJ2-1; 8 bases align to TRBD2. Trimming at V came to 6 bases and at J to 4 bases, leaving 11 bases not matched to a gene. CDR3 size: 16 residues. From germline, CDR1 is MNHNS and CDR2 SASEGT. CDR3 sequence reads: CASSNTPRGVYNEQFF. The CDR3 coding sequence is TGTGCCAGCAGCAATACCCCGCGGGGGGTGTACAATGAGCAGTTCTTC.

This rearrangement joins TRBV5-1 to TRBJ2-5; no firm D call. The V end was cut by 3 bases, the J end by 0 bases, with 12 bases between. This CDR3 region has 15 residues. Germline assignment: CDR1 SGHRS and CDR2 YFSETQ. The CDR3 DNA follows: TGCGCCAGCAGCTCGGAGTACCCGTACCAAGAGACCCAGTACTTC. Its translation is CASSSEYPYQETQYF.

The chain carries TRBV6-5 and TRBJ2-1; 9 nucleotides line up with TRBD2. This CDR3 contains 19 residues. Germline-derived CDR1 and CDR2 are MNHEY and SVGAGI. J lost 3 bases, V lost 0 bases, and 12 bases had no gene match. The CDR3 DNA sequence: TGTGCCAGCAGTTACTCGGTAATAGCGGGAGAACGCCTCTACAATGAGCAGTTCTTC. Protein: CASSYSVIAGERLYNEQFF.

This clonotype showed up just a few times. The chain couples TRBV11-2 to TRBJ2-3; 8 nucleotides line up with TRBD2. CDR1 and CDR2 from the germline V gene are SGHAT and FQNNGV. V was clipped by 6 bases and J by 0 bases; unmatched bases: 8. The CDR3 covers 16 residues. CDR3 bases: TGTGCCAGCAGACCCGGGGTAGCGGGGAGCACAGATACGCAGTATTTT. Its translation: CASRPGVAGSTDTQYF.

This sequence joins TRBV12-3 or TRBV12-4 and TRBJ2-3; TRBD1 aligns across 7 bases. After removal of 5 bases from V and 3 bases from J, the junction contained 11 bases not matched to a gene. This CDR3 contains 16 residues. CDR3 region: CASSPPPGTATDTQYF. The CDR3 nucleotides are TGTGCCAGCAGTCCGCCCCCGGGGACAGCGACAGATACGCAGTATTTT.

This clonotype came up once. The J gene is TRBJ2-1, the V gene TRBV5-1; unclear D gene. Germline loops: CDR1 SGHRS, CDR2 YFSETQ. Trimming removed 0 bases from V and 10 bases from J, with 8 bases in between. The CDR3 runs to 12 residues. The CDR3 here is CASSLAEGEQFF. The DNA for the CDR3 is TGCGCCAGCAGCTTGGCGGAAGGGGAGCAGTTCTTC.

The sample holds one count of this clonotype. J is TRBJ2-1 and V is TRBV29-1, with 12 bases lining up with TRBD2. V gave up 7 bases and J gave up 0 bases; unmatched junction bases: 4. Germline CDR1 is SQVTM and CDR2 is ANQGSEA. CDR3 size: 15 residues. CDR3 amino acids: CSALTSGSSYNEQFF. The CDR3 DNA reads as TGCAGCGCCCTGACTAGCGGGAGCTCCTACAATGAGCAGTTCTTC.

This clonotype was detected once. The rearrangement uses TRBV6-4 and TRBJ1-5; a weak D match, TRBD1 (5 bases). Trimming left V 0 bases short and J 4 bases short, with 7 bases between. Germline-derived CDR1 and CDR2 are MRHNA and SNTAGT. CDR3 length: 14 amino acids. CDR3 DNA sequence: TGTGCCAGCAGTGACTCAGCAGGGAATCAGCCCCAGCATTTT. Amino acids: CASSDSAGNQPQHF.

This chain connects TRBV7-9 to TRBJ2-1, with D perhaps TRBD2 (7 bases). Trimming took off 4 bases at V and 5 bases at J, with 18 bases between the two ends. Germline CDR1 SEHNR, CDR2 FQNEAQ (reference sequence). This CDR3 has 16 residues. The CDR3 DNA reads TGTGCCAGCAGCTATGCCCTGGGGGGGCAGGACAATGAGCAGTTCTTC. Encoded protein: CASSYALGGQDNEQFF.

The CDR3 is CSVEDGGNTIYF. The CDR3 nucleotides are TGCAGCGTTGAAGATGGAGGAAACACCATATATTTT. The chain has TRBV29-1 and TRBJ1-3; no clear D. Trimming pared 0 bases from V and 4 bases from J, leaving 4 bases between. CDR3 size: 12 residues. CDR1 SQVTM and CDR2 ANQGSEA come from the germline V gene.

The J gene is TRBJ2-3, the V gene TRBV20-1; a weak D match, TRBD2 (5 bases). The CDR3 covers 15 residues. Germline V gives CDR1 DFQATT, CDR2 SNEGSKA (reference sequence). V lost 0 bases to trimming and J lost 0 bases, with 10 bases between them. CDR3 sequence (DNA): TGCAGTGCTAGAGATATTGGCGGGAGCACAGATACGCAGTATTTT. Translation: CSARDIGGSTDTQYF.

The chain joins TRBV5-6 to TRBJ2-7, with D possibly being TRBD2 (5 bases). The CDR3 length is 14 residues. Germline values: CDR1 SGHDT, CDR2 YYEEEE. Trimming stripped 5 bases from V and 3 bases from J, with 15 bases between. The CDR3, as DNA: TGTGCCAGCAGTAACGGACTGGCGAACTACGAGCAGTACTTC. It is translated as CASSNGLANYEQYF. Variable domain in full (rest from reference TRBV5-6 and TRBJ2-7): DAGVTQSPTHLIKTRGQQVTLRCSPKSGHDTVSWYQQALGQGPQFIFQYYEEEERQRGNFPDRFSGHQFPNYSSELNVNALLLGDSALYLCASSNGLANYEQYFGPGTRLTVT.

The V call is TRBV6-2 or TRBV6-3, the J call TRBJ2-7; D unclear. The CDR3 is 12 residues long. Per germline, CDR1 MNHEY and CDR2 SVGEGT. The V gene lost 2 bases and the J gene lost 6 bases, with 8 bases spanning the gap. CDR3 nucleotides: TGTGCCAGCAGTTACCAGGTAGGCGAGCAGTACTTC. Amino acid sequence: CASSYQVGEQYF.

CDR3 amino acids: CASSLEGQINQPQHF. CDR3 in DNA: TGTGCCAGCAGTTTGGAGGGACAAATAAATCAGCCCCAGCATTTT. V gene TRBV12-3 or TRBV12-4 combines with J gene TRBJ1-5; weak D call: TRBD1 (6 bases). Trimming left V 3 bases short and J 4 bases short, with 13 bases between. The CDR3 covers 15 residues.

This chain uses TRBV7-9 with TRBJ2-3; D unclear. Trimming took off 5 bases at V and 0 bases at J, with 12 bases between the two ends. The CDR3 loop spans 15 amino acids. CDR1 is SEHNR, CDR2 FQNEAQ, per germline (reference sequence). CDR3: CASSGAIVSTDTQYF. The CDR3 DNA reads TGTGCCAGCAGCGGAGCGATAGTTAGCACAGATACGCAGTATTTT. Together with reference TRBV7-9 and TRBJ2-3, the CDR3 gives the full variable domain: DTGVSQNPRHKITKRGQNVTFRCDPISEHNRLYWYRQTLGQGPEFLTYFQNEAQLEKSRLLSDRFSAERPKGSFSTLEIQRTEQGDSAMYLCASSGAIVSTDTQYFGPGTRLTVL.